The clone carrying this TCR beta chain has a handful of counts. No antigen is known for it. The data derive from a study of beta chain features in type 1 diabetes. All of the isolated RNA was reverse transcribed, so expressed TCRB transcripts were sequenced. The table came from immunoSEQ multiplex PCR; TCRdb's copy has only in-frame clones and leaves some out. This sample yields 350,000 to 450,000 clones, of which more than 12% are seen a single time; about 0.018% belongs to the top ten. Points from the study as a whole: Researchers cautioned that cDNA sequencing could over-represent cells with high TCR expression.

The CDR3 covers 12 residues. Between the trimmed V and J ends, which lost 10 bases and 7 bases, there was a span of 17 bases. Germline-derived CDR1 and CDR2 are SEHNR and FQNEAQ (reference sequence). The material sequenced was naive CD4+ T cells from blood. The sequence derives from a woman aged 18-29 years in good health. This chain joins TRBV7-9 and TRBJ2-7, with D possibly TRBD2 on 6 matching bases. The CDR3 region is CATSRRGLEQYF. CDR3 bases: TGTGCCACCTCCCGACGGGGGTTGGAGCAGTACTTC.